One and the same sample provided the 5 T cell receptor beta chains below, sequenced in a study of neurological immune-mediated disorders. TCRdb independently ran MiXCR on the 5' RACE reads; one entry per CDR3 protein. The table records under 90,000 distinct CDR3 sequences, about 9.3% of them present only once. Material for sequencing was PBMCs. These receptors all come from a man aged 35 to 55 in good health.

This clonotype was counted at least ten times. The CDR3 DNA is TGTGCCAGCAGCCTTACAGGGGAGGGAAATTCACCCCTCCACTTT. Residues: CASSLTGEGNSPLHF. The chain is built from TRBV7-2 and TRBJ1-6; TRBD1 aligns across 7 bases. This CDR3 region has 15 residues. CDR1 SGHTA and CDR2 FQGNSA come from the germline V gene. V was pared by 5 bases and J by 7 bases, with 8 bases of the junction left unmatched.

The chain carries TRBV5-1 and TRBJ2-1, with 7 bases identical to TRBD1. The CDR3 consists of 16 residues. From germline, CDR1 is SGHRS and CDR2 YFSETQ. Losses at the gene ends were 4 bases for V and 6 bases for J; bases not matched to a gene: 13. The CDR3 bases are TGCGCCAGCAGCCGGAGACAGGGCCTGGTCTCCAATGAGCAGTTCTTC. It is translated as CASSRRQGLVSNEQFF.

This clonotype showed up many times. This chain joins TRBV20-1 and TRBJ2-1; 13 nucleotides align to TRBD2. V shed 2 bases, J shed 8 bases, and the junction held 15 bases outside the gene matches. Germline lookup yields CDR1 DFQATT and CDR2 SNEGSKA (reference sequence). The CDR3 has 18 amino acids. CDR3 protein: CSARLKPRTSGSWYEQFF. As DNA, the CDR3 is TGCAGTGCTAGACTTAAACCCCGGACTAGCGGGAGTTGGTATGAGCAGTTCTTC.

For this clonotype: This may be a read error: a much more frequent sequence differs by one nucleotide. The chain recombines TRBV15 with TRBJ2-3; D uncertain. The germline CDR1 and CDR2 sequences are LNHNV and YYDKDF (reference sequence). This CDR3 has 14 residues. The V and J ends lost 0 bases and 5 bases respectively, with 9 bases between them. CDR3 nucleotides: TGTGCCACCAGCAGAGATTCGATGGGAGATACGCAGTATTTT. Amino acid sequence: CATSRDSMGDTQYF. Together with reference TRBV15 and TRBJ2-3, the CDR3 gives the full variable domain: DAMVIQNPRYQVTQFGKPVTLSCSQTLNHNVMYWYQQKSSQAPKLLFHYYDKDFNNEADTPDNFQSRRPNTSFCFLDIRSPGLGDTAMYLCATSRDSMGDTQYFGPGTRLTVL.

This clonotype was seen ten or more times. The V gene is TRBV19, the J gene TRBJ1-1, with no clear D. Germline V gene data show CDR1 as LNHDA and CDR2 as SQIVND (reference sequence). This CDR3 has 13 amino acids. The V and J ends lost 10 bases and 1 base respectively, with 13 bases between them. Here the CDR3 reads CATSVWGNTEAFF. The CDR3 DNA reads as TGTGCCACCTCGGTCTGGGGGAACACTGAAGCTTTCTTT.